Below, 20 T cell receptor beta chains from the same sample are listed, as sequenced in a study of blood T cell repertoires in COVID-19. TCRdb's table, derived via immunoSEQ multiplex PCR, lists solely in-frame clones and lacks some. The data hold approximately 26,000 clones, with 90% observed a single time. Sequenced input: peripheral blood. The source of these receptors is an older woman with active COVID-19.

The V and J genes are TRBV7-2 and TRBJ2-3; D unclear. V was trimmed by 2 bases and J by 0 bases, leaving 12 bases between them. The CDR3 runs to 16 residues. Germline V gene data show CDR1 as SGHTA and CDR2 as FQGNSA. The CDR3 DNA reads TGTGCCAGCAGCTTATGGAGAGCGTCTAGCACAGATACGCAGTATTTT. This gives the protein CASSLWRASSTDTQYF.

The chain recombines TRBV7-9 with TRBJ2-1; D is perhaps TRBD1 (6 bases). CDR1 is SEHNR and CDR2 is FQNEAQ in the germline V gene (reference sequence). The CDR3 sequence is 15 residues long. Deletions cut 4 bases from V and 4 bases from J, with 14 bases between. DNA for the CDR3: TGTGCCAGCAGCTCCAGATTACAGGGTTACAATGAGCAGTTCTTC. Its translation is CASSSRLQGYNEQFF.

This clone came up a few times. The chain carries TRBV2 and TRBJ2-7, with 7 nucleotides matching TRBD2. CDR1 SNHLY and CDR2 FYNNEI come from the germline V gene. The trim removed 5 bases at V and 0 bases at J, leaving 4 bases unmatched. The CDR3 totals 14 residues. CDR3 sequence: CASSPGLLSYEQYF. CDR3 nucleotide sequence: TGTGCCAGCAGTCCGGGACTACTCTCCTACGAGCAGTACTTC.

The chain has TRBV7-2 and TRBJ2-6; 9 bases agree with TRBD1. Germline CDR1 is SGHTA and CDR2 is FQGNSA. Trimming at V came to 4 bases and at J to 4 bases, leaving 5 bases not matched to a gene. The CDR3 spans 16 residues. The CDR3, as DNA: TGTGCCAGCAGCTCACAGGGGGCGCGCGGGGCCAACGTCCTGACTTTC. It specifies CASSSQGARGANVLTF. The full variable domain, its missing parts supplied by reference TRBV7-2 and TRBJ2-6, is GAGVSQSPSNKVTEKGKDVELRCDPISGHTALYWYRQSLGQGLEFLIYFQGNSAPDKSGLPSDRFSAERTGGSVSTLTIQRTQQEDSAVYLCASSSQGARGANVLTFGAGSRLTVL.

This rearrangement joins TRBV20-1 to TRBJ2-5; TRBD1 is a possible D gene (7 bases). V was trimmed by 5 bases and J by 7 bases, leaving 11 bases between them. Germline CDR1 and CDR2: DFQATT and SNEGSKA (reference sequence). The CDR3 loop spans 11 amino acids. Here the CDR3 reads CSAQGGGTQYF. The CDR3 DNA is TGCAGTGCTCAGGGGGGAGGGACCCAGTACTTC.

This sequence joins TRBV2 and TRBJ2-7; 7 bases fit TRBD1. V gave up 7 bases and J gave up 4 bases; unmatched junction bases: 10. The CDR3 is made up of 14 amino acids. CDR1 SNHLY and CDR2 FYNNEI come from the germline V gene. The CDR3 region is CASNQRDRIYEQYF. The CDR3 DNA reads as TGTGCCAGCAACCAACGGGACAGAATTTACGAGCAGTACTTC.

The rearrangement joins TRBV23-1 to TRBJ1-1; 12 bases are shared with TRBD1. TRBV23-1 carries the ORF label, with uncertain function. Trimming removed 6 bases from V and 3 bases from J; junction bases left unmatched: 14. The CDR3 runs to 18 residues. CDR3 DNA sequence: TGCGCCAGCAGGACCGGGACAGGGGGCCTCCAAAGGGACACTGAAGCTTTCTTT. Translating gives CASRTGTGGLQRDTEAFF.

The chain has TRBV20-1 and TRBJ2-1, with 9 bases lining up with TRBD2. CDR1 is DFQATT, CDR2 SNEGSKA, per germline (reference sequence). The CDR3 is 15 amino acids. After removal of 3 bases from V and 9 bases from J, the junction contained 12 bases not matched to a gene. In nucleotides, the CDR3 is TGCAGTGCTAGTCCATTCGCTAGCGGGACTCTTGAGCAGTTCTTC. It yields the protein CSASPFASGTLEQFF.

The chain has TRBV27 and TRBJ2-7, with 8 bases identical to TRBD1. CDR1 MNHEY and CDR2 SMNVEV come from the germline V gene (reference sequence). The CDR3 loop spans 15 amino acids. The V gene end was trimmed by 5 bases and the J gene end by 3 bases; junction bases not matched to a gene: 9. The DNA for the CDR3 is TGTGCCAGCAGTCTCGGACAGGGAATGGTCTACGAGCAGTACTTC. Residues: CASSLGQGMVYEQYF.

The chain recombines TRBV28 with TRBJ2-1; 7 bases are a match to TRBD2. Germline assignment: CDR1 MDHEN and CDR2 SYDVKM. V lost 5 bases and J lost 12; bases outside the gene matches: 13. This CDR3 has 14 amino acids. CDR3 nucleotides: TGTGCCAGCAGTCCCGGACTAGATCATCGTGGGCAGTTCTTC. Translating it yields CASSPGLDHRGQFF.

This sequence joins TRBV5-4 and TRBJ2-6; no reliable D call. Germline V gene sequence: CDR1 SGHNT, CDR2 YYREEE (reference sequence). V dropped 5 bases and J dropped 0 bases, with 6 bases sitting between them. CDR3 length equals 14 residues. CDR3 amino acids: CASRLISGANVLTF. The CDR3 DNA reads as TGTGCCAGCAGGTTAATCTCTGGGGCCAACGTCCTGACTTTC.

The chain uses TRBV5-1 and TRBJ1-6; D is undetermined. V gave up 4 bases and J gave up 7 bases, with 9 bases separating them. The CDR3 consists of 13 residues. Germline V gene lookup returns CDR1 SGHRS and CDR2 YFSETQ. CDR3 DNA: TGCGCCAGCAGCGCAAGCTGGAATTCACCCCTCCACTTT. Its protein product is CASSASWNSPLHF.

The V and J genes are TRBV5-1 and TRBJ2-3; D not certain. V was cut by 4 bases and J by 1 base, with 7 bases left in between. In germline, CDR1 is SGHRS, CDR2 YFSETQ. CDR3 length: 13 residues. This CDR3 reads CASSQSGTDTQYF. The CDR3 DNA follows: TGCGCCAGCAGCCAGAGCGGCACAGATACGCAGTATTTT.

The CDR3 loop reads CASTERRGGTQYF. CDR3 sequence (DNA): TGTGCCAGCACCGAGAGGAGGGGAGGGACCCAGTACTTC. The rearrangement links TRBV3-1 (or the pseudogene TRBV3-2) to TRBJ2-5; tentative D call: TRBD2 (6 bases). The germline gives CDR1 LGHDT, CDR2 YNNKEL (reference sequence). The CDR3 length is 13 residues. V was trimmed by 7 bases and J by 7 bases, leaving 16 bases between them.

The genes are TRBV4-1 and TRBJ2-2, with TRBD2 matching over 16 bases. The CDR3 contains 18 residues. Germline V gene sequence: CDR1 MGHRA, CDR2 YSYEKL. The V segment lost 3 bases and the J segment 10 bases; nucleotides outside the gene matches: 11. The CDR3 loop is CASSHFLGLAGGSKELFF. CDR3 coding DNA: TGCGCCAGCAGCCATTTTTTGGGACTAGCGGGAGGGTCTAAGGAGCTGTTTTTT.

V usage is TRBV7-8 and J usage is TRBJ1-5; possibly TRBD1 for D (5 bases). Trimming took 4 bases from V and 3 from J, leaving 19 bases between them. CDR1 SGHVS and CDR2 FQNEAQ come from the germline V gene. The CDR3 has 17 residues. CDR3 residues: CASSSPYFGADNQPQHF. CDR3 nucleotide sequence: TGTGCCAGCAGCTCACCCTATTTTGGGGCGGACAATCAGCCCCAGCATTTT. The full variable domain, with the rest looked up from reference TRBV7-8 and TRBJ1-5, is GAGVSQSPRYKVAKRGQDVALRCDPISGHVSLFWYQQALGQGPEFLTYFQNEAQLDKSGLPSDRFFAERPEGSVSTLKIQRTQQEDSAVYLCASSSPYFGADNQPQHFGDGTRLSIL.

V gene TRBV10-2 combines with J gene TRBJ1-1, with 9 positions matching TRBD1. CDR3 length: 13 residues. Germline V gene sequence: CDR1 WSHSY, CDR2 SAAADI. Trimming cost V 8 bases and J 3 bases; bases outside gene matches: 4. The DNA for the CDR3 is TGCGCCAGCCACAGGGGGCCTGACACTGAAGCTTTCTTT. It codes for CASHRGPDTEAFF.

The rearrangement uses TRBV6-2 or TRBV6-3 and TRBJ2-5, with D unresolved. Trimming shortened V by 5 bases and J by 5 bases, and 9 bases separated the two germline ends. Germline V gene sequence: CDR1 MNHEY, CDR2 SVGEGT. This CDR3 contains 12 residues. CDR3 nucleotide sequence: TGTGCCAGCAGTCGAGTACGGGAGACCCAGTACTTC. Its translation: CASSRVRETQYF.

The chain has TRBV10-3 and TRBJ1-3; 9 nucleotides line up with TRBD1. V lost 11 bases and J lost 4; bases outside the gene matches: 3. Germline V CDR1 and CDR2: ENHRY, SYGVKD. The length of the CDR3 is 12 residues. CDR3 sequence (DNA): TGTGCCCTAGGGACAGGGGGAAACACCATATATTTT. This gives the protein CALGTGGNTIYF.

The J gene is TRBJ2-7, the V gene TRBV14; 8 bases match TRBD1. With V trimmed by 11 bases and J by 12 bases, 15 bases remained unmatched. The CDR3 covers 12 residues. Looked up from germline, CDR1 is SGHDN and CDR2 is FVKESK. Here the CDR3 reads CARIPGQVVSYF. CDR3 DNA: TGTGCCCGTATTCCGGGACAGGTTGTTTCGTACTTC.